This entry describes one TCR beta chain. What it binds is not known. The junction and the germline gene differ at one end; a read error may be behind it. The sample originates from a study of CD8+CD57+ T cells in acquired aplastic anemia. Study as a whole: The DNA of sorted CD4+ and CD8+ cells averaged 3.2 ug. Sequencing produced an average of around 10 million reads per healthy donor for CD4+ cells.

The study profiled TCR beta VDJ and CDR3 using genomic DNA as template. In TCRdb, the reads were re-called with MiXCR into one record per CDR3 protein. In the table there are more than 100,000 distinct CDR3 sequences, 40% to 60% of which are singletons. Germline values: CDR1 SGHTA, CDR2 FQGNSA. The CDR3 runs 12 residues. Findings of the study overall: Simpson's diversity of CD8+ cells was not significantly different in patients compared with controls. There were some 30 CD8+ CDR3 sequences that occurred in both patients and controls.

Specimen: sorted CD4+, CD8+, or CD8+CD57+ T cells (not recorded which) from PBMCs. The source of this sequence is a human donor in good health, serving as a control. J is TRBJ2-7 and V is TRBV7-2, with 10 bases that match TRBD2. CDR3 DNA sequence: TGTGCCAGCAGCAGGGACGGGACTAGCGTGGACTTC. It encodes CASSRDGTSVDF.